Below, 22 T cell receptor beta chains from the same sample are listed, as sequenced in a study of cytomegalovirus exposure and HLA in healthy donors. The protocol was immunoSEQ multiplex PCR, while the TCRdb copy is restricted to in-frame clones and leaves out a portion. The table includes some 99,000 clones, roughly 90% detected once. The specimen sequenced was PBMCs. Every receptor here comes from a woman aged 18 to 35 in good health and CMV-seronegative.

The chain couples TRBV4-2 to TRBJ1-2, with TRBD1 identical over 7 bases. CDR3 length equals 17 residues. CDR1 and CDR2 from the germline V gene are LGHNA and YNFKEQ. The J segment lost 5 bases and the V segment lost 3 bases, leaving 15 bases of the junction unmatched. The CDR3 bases are TGTGCCAGCAGCCACGAGTATAGCGGGACAGTCCTATATGGCTACACCTTC. Protein product: CASSHEYSGTVLYGYTF.

The rearrangement uses TRBV2 and TRBJ2-5, with 8 bases lining up with TRBD2. The J segment lost 4 bases and the V segment lost 7 bases, leaving 17 bases of the junction unmatched. The CDR3 totals 17 residues. Germline V gene lookup returns CDR1 SNHLY and CDR2 FYNNEI. The CDR3 region is CASMRPAGTRGRETQYF. Here the CDR3 DNA reads TGTGCCAGCATGCGTCCGGCCGGGACTAGGGGAAGAGAGACCCAGTACTTC. The whole variable domain, remainder taken from reference TRBV2 and TRBJ2-5, is EPEVTQTPSHQVTQMGQEVILRCVPISNHLYFYWYRQILGQKVEFLVSFYNNEISEKSEIFDDQFSVERPDGSNFTLKIRSTKLEDSAMYFCASMRPAGTRGRETQYFGPGTRLLVL.

This clone occurred once. V and J are TRBV11-2 and TRBJ1-1; D gene unclear. This CDR3 has 12 amino acids. Germline V lookup: CDR1 SGHAT, CDR2 FQNNGV. V dropped 6 bases and J dropped 4 bases, with 9 bases sitting between them. CDR3 in DNA: TGTGCCAGCAGGGGTGGAGGCACTGAAGCTTTCTTT. Translated: CASRGGGTEAFF.

There are a few counts of this clone. J is TRBJ1-5 and V is TRBV30, with 8 nucleotides matching TRBD1. The V gene's germline CDR1 is GTSNPN and CDR2 SVGIG (reference sequence). The CDR3 consists of 16 residues. Trimming at V came to 2 bases and at J to 6 bases, leaving 12 bases not matched to a gene. CDR3 protein: CAWSSTGDRGSQPQHF. CDR3 nucleotide sequence: TGTGCCTGGAGTTCCACTGGCGACAGGGGAAGTCAGCCCCAGCATTTT.

V gene TRBV15 combines with J gene TRBJ2-5, with unresolved D. There are 17 residues in the CDR3. Per germline, CDR1 LNHNV and CDR2 YYDKDF (reference sequence). V was clipped by 0 bases and J by 1 base, with 15 bases between them. CDR3 sequence reads: CATSRDLKTLVQETQYF. CDR3 bases: TGTGCCACCAGCAGAGATCTGAAGACTCTAGTCCAAGAGACCCAGTACTTC. The full variable domain, rest sourced from reference TRBV15 and TRBJ2-5, is DAMVIQNPRYQVTQFGKPVTLSCSQTLNHNVMYWYQQKSSQAPKLLFHYYDKDFNNEADTPDNFQSRRPNTSFCFLDIRSPGLGDTAMYLCATSRDLKTLVQETQYFGPGTRLLVL.

V and J are TRBV2 and TRBJ2-5; TRBD1 agrees at 7 bases. CDR1 and CDR2 from the germline V gene are SNHLY and FYNNEI. The CDR3 is made up of 12 amino acids. Trimming took 6 bases from V and 5 from J; bases not matched to a gene: 3. For the CDR3, the DNA is TGTGCCAGCAGGGGACAGTCCGAGACCCAGTACTTC. It codes for CASRGQSETQYF.

The chain is built from TRBV9 and TRBJ2-1; possible D gene TRBD1, 6 bases. The length of the CDR3 is 16 residues. Trimming pared 1 base from V and 7 bases from J, leaving 18 bases between. The germline gives CDR1 SGDLS, CDR2 YYNGEE. Written as DNA, the CDR3 is TGTGCCAGCAGCGTATCGGGCAGGGGATTAGTGAATGAGCAGTTCTTC. It yields the protein CASSVSGRGLVNEQFF.

Comments on this clone: This same CDR3 is encoded by further DNA sequences in the sample. The V and J genes are TRBV5-1 and TRBJ2-5; 8 bases match TRBD1. The CDR3 has 14 residues. CDR1 is SGHRS, CDR2 YFSETQ, per germline. V shed 4 bases and J 1 base; nucleotides not matched to a gene: 3. CDR3 sequence: CASSPGQGQETQYF. CDR3 sequence (DNA): TGCGCCAGCAGCCCTGGACAGGGCCAAGAGACCCAGTACTTC.

The chain combines TRBV5-1 with TRBJ1-1; 8 bases agree with TRBD1. V was pared by 2 bases and J by 5 bases, with 2 bases of the junction left unmatched. CDR1 and CDR2 from the germline V gene are SGHRS and YFSETQ. This CDR3 has 13 amino acids. The CDR3 DNA follows: TGCGCCAGCAGCTTCGGACAGGGTACTGAAGCTTTCTTT. Encoded protein: CASSFGQGTEAFF.

V usage is TRBV6-5 and J usage is TRBJ2-7, with D possibly being TRBD1 (5 bases). This CDR3 contains 12 residues. In germline, CDR1 is MNHEY, CDR2 SVGAGI. V lost 7 bases and J 5 bases, leaving 12 bases between the germline ends. CDR3 nucleotides: TGTGCCAGCAAGGACACGTCTAACGAGCAGTACTTC. Protein sequence: CASKDTSNEQYF.

The chain joins TRBV6-6 to TRBJ2-7; TRBD2 matches at 8 bases. The junction had 5 bases not matched to a gene; V was cut back by 6 bases and J by 1 base. Germline V lookup: CDR1 MNHNY, CDR2 SVGAGI (reference sequence). The CDR3 has 14 amino acids. CDR3 protein: CASSPIAGSYEQYF. CDR3 nucleotides: TGTGCCAGCAGCCCAATAGCGGGATCCTACGAGCAGTACTTC.

The genes are TRBV27 and TRBJ1-1; D possibly corresponds to TRBD1 (5 bases). The CDR3 is made up of 14 amino acids. V gave up 8 bases and J gave up 1 base, with 14 bases separating them. Germline values: CDR1 MNHEY, CDR2 SMNVEV (reference sequence). The CDR3 reads CASREGRANTEAFF. The CDR3 DNA reads as TGTGCCAGCCGGGAGGGACGGGCGAACACTGAAGCTTTCTTT.

This clone appeared once. V gene TRBV2 combines with J gene TRBJ2-7; TRBD2 matches 7 bases. The trim removed 6 bases at V and 0 bases at J, leaving 11 bases unmatched. The CDR3 has 16 residues. Looked up from germline, CDR1 is SNHLY and CDR2 is FYNNEI. The DNA for the CDR3 is TGTGCCAGCAGCTGGGCGGGAGTGGGGGGCTCCTACGAGCAGTACTTC. This translates into CASSWAGVGGSYEQYF.

The chain joins TRBV5-1 to TRBJ1-1; D is unclear. The CDR3 runs to 15 residues. Germline CDR1 and CDR2: SGHRS and YFSETQ. V was pared by 0 bases and J by 0 bases, with 9 bases between. The CDR3 bases are TGCGCCAGCAGCTTGGACCGGAGTATGAACACTGAAGCTTTCTTT. The encoded protein is CASSLDRSMNTEAFF.

This sequence joins TRBV5-1 and TRBJ2-7; a weak D match, TRBD1 (6 bases). The CDR3 covers 14 residues. Germline-derived CDR1 and CDR2 are SGHRS and YFSETQ. V gave up 3 bases and J gave up 2 bases, with 12 bases separating them. CDR3 nucleotides: TGCGCCAGCAGCTCCGGACAGATCGCCTACGAGCAGTACTTC. Translated: CASSSGQIAYEQYF.

The chain is built from TRBV19 and TRBJ2-7; 8 bases agree with TRBD1. The germline V gene has CDR1 LNHDA and CDR2 SQIVND (reference sequence). CDR3 size: 15 residues. The junction had 6 bases not matched to a gene; V was cut back by 5 bases and J by 0 bases. In nucleotides, the CDR3 is TGTGCCAGTAGTGAGGGACAGGTATTCTCCTACGAGCAGTACTTC. Translating gives CASSEGQVFSYEQYF.

This clone was seen a few times. The gene calls are TRBV9 and TRBJ1-2; 8 bases match TRBD1. Germline CDR1 SGDLS, CDR2 YYNGEE. There are 14 residues in the CDR3. The V gene end was trimmed by 1 base and the J gene end by 4 bases; junction bases not matched to a gene: 3. This chain's CDR3 is CASSVRGQGYGYTF. CDR3 bases: TGTGCCAGCAGCGTACGAGGACAGGGCTATGGCTACACCTTC.

The rearrangement links TRBV6-5 to TRBJ2-7, with 9 nucleotides matching TRBD2. The trim removed 2 bases at V and 2 bases at J, leaving 1 base unmatched. The CDR3 extends over 14 amino acids. Germline lookup yields CDR1 MNHEY and CDR2 SVGAGI. The CDR3 protein is CASSYSGGPYEQYF. In DNA, the CDR3 is TGTGCCAGCAGTTACAGCGGGGGGCCCTACGAGCAGTACTTC.

The V gene is TRBV5-1, the J gene TRBJ2-6; D unresolved. V was trimmed by 0 bases and J by 0 bases, leaving 7 bases between them. CDR3 length: 16 amino acids. Germline loops: CDR1 SGHRS, CDR2 YFSETQ. The CDR3 nucleotides are TGCGCCAGCAGCTTGGACGGTGGCTCTGGGGCCAACGTCCTGACTTTC. Encoded protein: CASSLDGGSGANVLTF.

The chain joins TRBV4-2 to TRBJ1-5; no clear D. The V gene lost 2 bases and the J gene lost 5 bases, with 16 bases spanning the gap. This CDR3 is 16 amino acids long. CDR1 is LGHNA, CDR2 YNFKEQ, per germline. As DNA, the CDR3 is TGTGCCAGCAGCCAAAGGCAGCGGGCCGTTCATCAGCCCCAGCATTTT. Protein product: CASSQRQRAVHQPQHF.

The V call is TRBV27, the J call TRBJ1-2, with 7 bases fitting TRBD1. V was pared by 0 bases and J by 4 bases, with 8 bases of the junction left unmatched. The CDR3 covers 16 residues. Germline loops: CDR1 MNHEY, CDR2 SMNVEV (reference sequence). Here the CDR3 DNA reads TGTGCCAGCAGTTTATCGTTTAGGGGGCGCATCTATGGCTACACCTTC. Its protein is CASSLSFRGRIYGYTF.

The chain links TRBV6-5 to TRBJ2-1; D is perhaps TRBD1 (5 bases). Germline CDR1 is MNHEY and CDR2 is SVGAGI. The CDR3 sequence is 13 residues long. Between the trimmed V and J ends, which lost 0 bases and 5 bases, there was a span of 5 bases. CDR3 in DNA: TGTGCCAGCAGTTACTCAGGGGACAATGAGCAGTTCTTC. Encoded protein: CASSYSGDNEQFF.